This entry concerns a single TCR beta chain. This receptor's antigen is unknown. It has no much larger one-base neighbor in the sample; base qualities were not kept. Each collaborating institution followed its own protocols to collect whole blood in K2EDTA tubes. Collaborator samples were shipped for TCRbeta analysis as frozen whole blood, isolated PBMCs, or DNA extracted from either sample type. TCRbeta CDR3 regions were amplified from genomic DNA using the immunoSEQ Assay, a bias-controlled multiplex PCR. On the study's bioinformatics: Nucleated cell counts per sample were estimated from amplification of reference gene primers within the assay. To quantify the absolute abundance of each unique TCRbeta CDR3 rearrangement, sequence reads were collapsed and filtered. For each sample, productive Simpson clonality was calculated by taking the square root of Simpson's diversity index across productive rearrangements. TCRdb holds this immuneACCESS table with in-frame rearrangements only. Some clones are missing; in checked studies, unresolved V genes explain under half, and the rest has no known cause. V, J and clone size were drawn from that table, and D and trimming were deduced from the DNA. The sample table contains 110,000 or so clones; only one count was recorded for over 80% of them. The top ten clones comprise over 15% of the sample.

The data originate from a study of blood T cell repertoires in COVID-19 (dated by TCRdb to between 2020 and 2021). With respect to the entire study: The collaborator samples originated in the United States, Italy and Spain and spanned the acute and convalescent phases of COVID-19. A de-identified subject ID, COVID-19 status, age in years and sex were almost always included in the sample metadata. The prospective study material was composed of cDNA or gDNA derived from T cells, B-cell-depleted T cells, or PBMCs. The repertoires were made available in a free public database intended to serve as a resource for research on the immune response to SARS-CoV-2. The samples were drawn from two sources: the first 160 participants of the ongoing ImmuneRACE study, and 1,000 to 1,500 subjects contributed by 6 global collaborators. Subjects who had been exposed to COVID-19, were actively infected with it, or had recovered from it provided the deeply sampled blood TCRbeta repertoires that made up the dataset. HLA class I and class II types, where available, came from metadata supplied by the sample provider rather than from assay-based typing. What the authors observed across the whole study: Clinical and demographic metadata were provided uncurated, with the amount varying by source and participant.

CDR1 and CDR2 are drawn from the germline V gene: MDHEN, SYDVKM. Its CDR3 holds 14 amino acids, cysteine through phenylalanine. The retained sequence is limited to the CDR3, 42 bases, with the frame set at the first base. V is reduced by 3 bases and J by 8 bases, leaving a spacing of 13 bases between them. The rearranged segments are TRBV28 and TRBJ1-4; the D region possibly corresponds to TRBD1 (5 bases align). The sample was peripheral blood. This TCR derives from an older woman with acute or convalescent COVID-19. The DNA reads TGTGCCAGCAGTTTCCCAGGGATAGACGAAAAACTGTTTTTT. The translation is CASSFPGIDEKLFF.